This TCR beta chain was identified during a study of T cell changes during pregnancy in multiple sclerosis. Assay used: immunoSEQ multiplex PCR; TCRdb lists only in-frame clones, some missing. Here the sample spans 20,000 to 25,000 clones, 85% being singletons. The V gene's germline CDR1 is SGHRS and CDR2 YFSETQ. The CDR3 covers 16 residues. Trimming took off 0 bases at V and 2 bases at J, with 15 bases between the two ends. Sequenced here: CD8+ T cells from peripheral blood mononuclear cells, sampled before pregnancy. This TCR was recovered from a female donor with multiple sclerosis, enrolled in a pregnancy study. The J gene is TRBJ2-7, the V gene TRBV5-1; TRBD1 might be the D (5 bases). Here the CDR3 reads CASSLGQQARTYEQYF. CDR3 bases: TGCGCCAGCAGCTTGGGACAGCAGGCGAGGACCTACGAGCAGTACTTC.